This is a list of T cell receptor beta chains from one sample in a study of blood T cell repertoires in COVID-19. Profiling relied on immunoSEQ multiplex PCR, and the TCRdb table lists in-frame clones only, not all of them. Of roughly 150,000 clones detected, more than 65% appear once; the ten largest clones hold about 11%. Sequenced input: peripheral blood. These TCRs come from a woman older than 75 with active or convalescent COVID-19. Each CDR3 is given with its conserved first and last residue. Each record gives: J gene, V gene, clone size, D gene, CDR3 DNA, CDR3 protein. The D gene is left open where the match is weak. Expanded clones are given a class, and other clones once, few, many or no size at all.

TRBJ1-5 TRBV28 . . TGTGCCAGCAGTTTCGGGGGGGCCCATCAGCCCCAGCATTTT CASSFGGAHQPQHF
TRBJ1-1 TRBV4-1 . . TGCGCCAGCAGCCGGGGCGTAGCACCAACGCCTTTGAACACTGAAGCTTTCTTT CASSRGVAPTPLNTEAFF
TRBJ2-1 TRBV24-1 once TRBD1 TGTGCCACCAGTGACCCCGGGACAGGCGACAATGAGCAGTTCTTC CATSDPGTGDNEQFF
TRBJ1-1 TRBV6-5 . . TGTGCCAGCCAAGGGGGACCTGAAGCTTTCTTT CASQGGPEAFF
TRBJ1-6 TRBV19 . . TGTGCCAGTAGTATCTGGGCCGATAATTCACCCCTCCACTTT CASSIWADNSPLHF
TRBJ2-7 TRBV19 . TRBD2 TGTGCCAGTAGATACAGACTAGCGGGACCCCACGAGCAGTACTTC CASRYRLAGPHEQYF
TRBJ1-2 TRBV30 . . TGTGCCTGGAGTGTCCCCGGCTATGGCTACACCTTC CAWSVPGYGYTF
TRBJ2-7 TRBV7-8 . TRBD1 TGTGCCAGCAGCTTGATACAGGGGCGTTCCTACGAGCAGTACTTC CASSLIQGRSYEQYF
TRBJ1-4 TRBV5-1 . TRBD1 TGCGCCAGCAGCCCTGGACAGGCAGGGACGGAAAAACTGTTTTTT CASSPGQAGTEKLFF
TRBJ2-1 TRBV12-5 . . TGTGCTAGTGGTCAGAACTACAATGAGCAGTTCTTC CASGQNYNEQFF
TRBJ2-1 TRBV2 . TRBD2 TGTGCCAGCAGTATTAGCGGGAGGAGCTCCTACAATGAGCAGTTCTTC CASSISGRSSYNEQFF
TRBJ2-5 TRBV7-3 . TRBD2 TGTGCCAGCAGCTTAACTCCCATATCGGCTAGCGGGGTAAAGACCCAGTACTTC CASSLTPISASGVKTQYF
TRBJ1-2 TRBV12-3/TRBV12-4 . . TGTGCCAGCGGTAGGACAGCCTATGGCTACACCTTC CASGRTAYGYTF
TRBJ2-7 TRBV2 . TRBD1 TGTGCCAGTAGACAGGGGCTCGGCGAGCAGTACTTC CASRQGLGEQYF
TRBJ2-5 TRBV6-5 . . TGTGCCAGCAGTTACTCGAGCGCAGTTGCGGAAGAGACCCAGTACTTC CASSYSSAVAEETQYF
TRBJ2-1 TRBV7-9 . . TGTGCCAGCAGCTTGACTCTAGCCGATGAGCAGTTCTTC CASSLTLADEQFF
TRBJ2-5 TRBV9 . . TGTGCCAGCAGCGTAGCTAACTCCCGAGGGGAGACCCAGTACTTC CASSVANSRGETQYF
TRBJ2-3 TRBV19 . . TGTGCCAGTAGTATGACTTGGCGCGTGTCAGATACGCAGTATTTT CASSMTWRVSDTQYF
TRBJ1-1 TRBV7-2 . TRBD1 TGTGCCAGCAGTCGACAGGGGGGGATCGGTGAAGCTTTCTTT CASSRQGGIGEAFF
TRBJ1-2 TRBV19 . TRBD1 TGTGCCAGTAGTCAGGGACAGGAGATCTATGGCTACACCTTC CASSQGQEIYGYTF
TRBJ1-1 TRBV5-1 . . TGCGCCAGCACCTCCTCCGGGACACCGGACACTGAAGCTTTCTTT CASTSSGTPDTEAFF
TRBJ1-1 TRBV28 . . TGTGCCAGCAGTTCTTCCACAGGGATCACTGAAGCTTTCTTT CASSSSTGITEAFF
TRBJ2-3 TRBV5-8 . TRBD2 TGTGCCAGCAGCCAAGGACTAGCGGGAGGGAACACAGATACGCAGTATTTT CASSQGLAGGNTDTQYF
TRBJ2-1 TRBV3-1/TRBV3-2 . TRBD1 TGTGCCAGCAGCCAACCACCGGGACAGGGTCCGGTTGAGCAGTTCTTC CASSQPPGQGPVEQFF
TRBJ2-1 TRBV4-1 . . TGCGCCAGCAGCCAAGAGCCCGGGTACGCCTACAATGAGCAGTTCTTC CASSQEPGYAYNEQFF
TRBJ2-7 TRBV7-9 . TRBD2 TGTGCCAGCAGCTTGTGGCTAGCGGGAGTTTACGACGAGCAGTACTTC CASSLWLAGVYDEQYF
TRBJ2-6 TRBV6-4 . TRBD1 TGTGCCAGCAGTGACGAGTCACAGGGGGCCTCTGGGGCCAACGTCCTGACTTTC CASSDESQGASGANVLTF
TRBJ2-3 TRBV19 . TRBD2 TGTGCCAGTAGTATAGCGGCTAGCGGGATGTCCACAGATACGCAGTATTTT CASSIAASGMSTDTQYF
TRBJ1-6 TRBV3-1/TRBV3-2 few TRBD1 TGTGCCAGCAGCCAAGGGACAGGGGCTCTCCTGAATTCACCCCTCCACTTT CASSQGTGALLNSPLHF
TRBJ2-5 TRBV5-5 . . TGTGCCAGCAGCTTGGACTCTGAGACCCAGTACTTC CASSLDSETQYF
TRBJ2-7 TRBV9 . . TGTGCCAGCAGCGTAGCTCCCAACGCGGGGGAGCAGTACTTC CASSVAPNAGEQYF
TRBJ1-2 TRBV10-3 . TRBD1 TGTGCCATCAGGTCCGGGACAGGGAATTATGGCTACACCTTC CAIRSGTGNYGYTF
TRBJ2-1 TRBV24-1 . TRBD1 TGTGCCACCAGTGATCCGGACAGGGATTACAATGAGCAGTTCTTC CATSDPDRDYNEQFF
TRBJ2-1 TRBV23-1 few TRBD1 TGCGCCAGCAGTCAATTCGTACGGGACAGGGACCGACCCGGCGACTACAATGAGCAGTTCTTC CASSQFVRDRDRPGDYNEQFF
TRBJ2-1 TRBV5-5 . . TGTGCCAGCAGCTTAGCGTCCTCCTACAATGAGCAGTTCTTC CASSLASSYNEQFF
TRBJ2-4 TRBV19 once . TGTGCCAGTACCGTGGACAGTAAAAACATTCAGTACTTC CASTVDSKNIQYF
TRBJ2-1 TRBV5-1 once TRBD1 TGCGCCAGCAGCGGACAGGGGGCGCCGGATGAGCAGTTCTTC CASSGQGAPDEQFF
TRBJ2-7 TRBV5-1 . . TGCGCCAGCAGCTTGACTTCCAGGCACGGTGGGTACTTC CASSLTSRHGGYF
TRBJ1-5 TRBV19 once . TGTGCCAGTAGTATCATAGCAGACAATCAGCCCCAGCATTTT CASSIIADNQPQHF
TRBJ1-1 TRBV7-2 . . TGTGCCAGCAGCTCCTCGGGGTCGACTGAAGCTTTCTTT CASSSSGSTEAFF
TRBJ1-5 TRBV29-1 . TRBD1 TGCAGCCACGTTCAGGGACAGGGGAGCCGGGGCAATCAGCCCCAGCATTTT CSHVQGQGSRGNQPQHF
TRBJ2-7 TRBV2 . TRBD2 TGTGCCAGCAACGGTGGTCTAGCGGAGAGCTCCTACGAGCAGTACTTC CASNGGLAESSYEQYF
TRBJ1-1 TRBV15 once TRBD1 TGTGCCACCAGCGGAGACCCGACAGGGCTCGGCACTGAAGCTTTCTTT CATSGDPTGLGTEAFF
TRBJ2-6 TRBV5-6 . TRBD1 TGTGCCAGCAGCGCATTAACCGGGACAGGAGCGACTGGGGCCAACGTCCTGACTTTC CASSALTGTGATGANVLTF
TRBJ1-4 TRBV2 . . TGTGCCAGCAGTGCAGGGAACGGTAATGAAAAACTGTTTTTT CASSAGNGNEKLFF
TRBJ1-2 TRBV28 . TRBD1 TGTGCCAGCAGTATCCAGACAGGGGTCTATGGCTACACCTTC CASSIQTGVYGYTF
TRBJ2-5 TRBV5-1 once TRBD2 TGCGCCAGCAGCCTCGGGACTAGGGAAGAGACCCAGTACTTC CASSLGTREETQYF
TRBJ1-5 TRBV6-5 . . TGTGCCAGCAGCGCCCACAGGGCAGAACAGCCCCAGCATTTT CASSAHRAEQPQHF
TRBJ2-1 TRBV5-1 . TRBD1 TGCGCCAGCAGCTCCAGGGGGCCGTCCTACAATGAGCAGTTCTTC CASSSRGPSYNEQFF
TRBJ1-5 TRBV4-1 . . TGCGCCAGCAGCCAAGATGGGGGGTCCCAGCCCCAGCATTTT CASSQDGGSQPQHF
TRBJ1-3 TRBV5-6 . . TGTGCCAGCAGCTTGGGTCCTTTATCTGGAAACACCATATATTTT CASSLGPLSGNTIYF
TRBJ1-4 TRBV2 . . TGTGCCAGCAGTGAATCCCCCGAGGTTGGTCTGTTTTTT CASSESPEVGLFF
TRBJ1-2 TRBV7-3 . . TGTGCCAGCAGCTTAACATCCCAGGGAAGCTATGGCTACACCTTC CASSLTSQGSYGYTF
TRBJ2-7 TRBV11-2 . . TGTGCCAGCAGCTTGGGACTTAGGTACTCCTACGAGCAGTACTTC CASSLGLRYSYEQYF